The text below deals with one TCR beta chain. The antigen is not known. The entry originates in a study of T cell repertoires in cytomegalovirus infection. Across the whole study: Well-studied HLA-B-restricted CMV epitopes were used in the study alongside recently identified HLA-C-restricted ones. Matching HLA type and CMV infection were both indicated by public TCR beta signatures.

TCRdb passed the reads through MiXCR, listing each CDR3 protein once. Of tens of thousands of distinct CDR3 sequences in the sample, 28% were seen once. The study, taken as a whole, reports: HLA-C-restricted CMV-specific TCR beta clonotypes prevailed in the ex vivo response.

Deletions cut 6 bases from V and 8 bases from J, with 8 bases between. This CDR3 contains 11 residues. Germline CDR1 reads MDHEN; CDR2 reads SYDVKM. The sequenced sample was CD8+ T cells from cultured PBMCs, obtained from culture after CMV antigen stimulation. The chain joins TRBV28 to TRBJ2-1; the D is unclear. The receptor's source is a human donor in good health (CMV status not recorded). Some clones in this sample may be carry-over from other donors' samples. This CDR3 reads CASSSEDEQFF. The CDR3 nucleotides read TGTGCCAGCAGCTCTGAGGATGAGCAGTTCTTC.